The rows below give T cell receptor beta chains drawn from one sample of a study of CD8+ T cells in alopecia areata. Sequencing used immunoSEQ multiplex PCR; TCRdb keeps in-frame clones, though not all of them. The data show 25,000 or so clones, with around half seen just once and under 35% held by the top ten. Sequencing was carried out using NKG2D-high CD8+ T cells sorted from blood. Receptor source: a human donor with alopecia areata. CDR3s include the opening cysteine and the closing phenylalanine or tryptophan. Each record gives: D gene, V gene, clone size, J gene, CDR3 DNA, CDR3 protein. A D gene is named only where the DNA matches it firmly. Not every row has a clone size; where given, it reads once, few, many or a size class.

-	TRBV13	-	TRBJ2-1	TGTGCCAGCAGCTTAGGACCATCCGGTGAGCAGTTCTTC	CASSLGPSGEQFF
TRBD2	TRBV5-1	-	TRBJ2-7	TGCGCCAGCAGCTTGGAGACTAGCGGGATTTTGGGCGAGCAGTACTTC	CASSLETSGILGEQYF
TRBD2	TRBV4-1	few	TRBJ2-2	TGCGCCAGCAGCCAACAAGTAGCGGGAGGTTCCGGGGAGCTGTTTTTT	CASSQQVAGGSGELFF
-	TRBV27	few	TRBJ2-5	TGTGCCAGCAGTCTAACGGCCCGGGAGACCCAGTACTTC	CASSLTARETQYF
-	TRBV28	-	TRBJ1-5	TGTGCCAGCAGTTTAGTAGGGGAGAGAACTCAGCCCCAGCATTTT	CASSLVGERTQPQHF
-	TRBV2	-	TRBJ1-1	TGTGCCATTACGGCAGGGACCAACACTGAAGCTTTCTTT	CAITAGTNTEAFF
-	TRBV7-6	-	TRBJ2-3	TGTGCCAGCAGCTTAGCGGGATCGATTACAGATACGCAGTATTTT	CASSLAGSITDTQYF
TRBD1	TRBV27	-	TRBJ1-5	TGTGCCAGCAGTGGGACAGGGTCTTCTTTGGGGCAGCCCCAGCATTTT	CASSGTGSSLGQPQHF
TRBD2	TRBV4-2	once	TRBJ2-7	TGTGCCAGCAGCCAAGGAGCGGGAAACTCCTACGAGCAGTACTTC	CASSQGAGNSYEQYF
-	TRBV29-1	-	TRBJ2-1	TGCAGCGTTTCTGGGGAATCGATGGGAGGGAGGGGGTACAATGAGCAGTTCTTC	CSVSGESMGGRGYNEQFF
-	TRBV9	-	TRBJ2-4	TGTGCCAGCAGCGACCCAGGGGTTGGTGTAAACATTCAGTACTTC	CASSDPGVGVNIQYF
-	TRBV28	-	TRBJ1-5	TGTGCCAGCAGTTTAGGGGGGGTTGGTCAGCCCCAGCATTTT	CASSLGGVGQPQHF
-	TRBV28	-	TRBJ1-2	TGTGCCAGCAGCCCGGGAATGTATGGCTACACCTTC	CASSPGMYGYTF
-	TRBV2	-	TRBJ1-2	TGTGCCAGCATGGACTGGGACAAATATAACTATGGCTACACCTTC	CASMDWDKYNYGYTF
-	TRBV19	few	TRBJ2-3	TGTGCCAGTGAAGGAGAGAAGCAGTATTTT	CASEGEKQYF
TRBD2	TRBV7-3	-	TRBJ2-1	TGTGCCAGCAGCCCCACTAGCGGTTACTCCTACAATGAGCAGTTCTTC	CASSPTSGYSYNEQFF
TRBD1	TRBV4-2	-	TRBJ1-4	TGTGCCAGCAGCCAAGATAGGGGACAGGTTAATGAAAAACTGTTTTTT	CASSQDRGQVNEKLFF
-	TRBV10-3	few	TRBJ2-4	TGTGCCATCAGCCATAAAGCCAAAAACATTCAGTACTTC	CAISHKAKNIQYF
-	TRBV19	-	TRBJ2-2	TGTGCCAGTAGTTATCCCGGGGAGCTGTTTTTT	CASSYPGELFF
TRBD1	TRBV27	-	TRBJ2-1	TGTGCCAGCAGTTTCATCCGAGGACAGGGGAGGGGTTATGAGCAGTTCTTC	CASSFIRGQGRGYEQFF
-	TRBV19	few	TRBJ1-1	TGTGCCACCTCCTCGGGTTGGGCAAACACTGAAGCTTTCTTT	CATSSGWANTEAFF
-	TRBV5-8	few	TRBJ2-1	TGTGCCAGCAGCTTAGGCTTACTTTACAATGAGCAGTTCTTC	CASSLGLLYNEQFF
-	TRBV2	once	TRBJ1-1	TGTGCCAGCAGAGTTTGGGACACTGAAGCTTTCTTT	CASRVWDTEAFF
-	TRBV4-1	-	TRBJ1-1	TGCGCCAGCAGCCAATACTCGGCCACTGAAGCTTTCTTT	CASSQYSATEAFF
-	TRBV7-9	-	TRBJ1-2	TGTGCCAGCGGGCTCAGCCTCTATGGCTACACCTTC	CASGLSLYGYTF
-	TRBV7-9	few	TRBJ2-1	TGTGCCAGCAGCGGCCGGAGGGGGAGCTCCTACAATGAGCAGTTCTTC	CASSGRRGSSYNEQFF
-	TRBV7-7	few	TRBJ2-5	TGTGCTAGCAGCCAGAAGAAGGGGGTAGGCAAAGAGACCCAGTACTTC	CASSQKKGVGKETQYF
-	TRBV4-1	few	TRBJ1-5	TGCGCCAGCAGCCAAGCCTATAGCAATCAGCCCCAGCATTTT	CASSQAYSNQPQHF
TRBD2	TRBV2	-	TRBJ2-1	TGTGCCAGCAGTGGGCTAGCGGGAGAGAGCCCCCGGCAGTTCTTC	CASSGLAGESPRQFF
TRBD1	TRBV7-9	few	TRBJ2-7	TGTGCCAGCAGCTTAGGGGGACAGACCTACGAGCAGTACTTC	CASSLGGQTYEQYF
TRBD2	TRBV28	-	TRBJ2-1	TGTGCCAGCAGCTACCTACTACTAGCGCCCTTAGTTAATGAGCAGTTCTTC	CASSYLLLAPLVNEQFF
TRBD2	TRBV4-2	few	TRBJ2-1	TGTGCCAGCAGCCCTCTCTCTAGCGGGAGGGTCTACAATGAGCAGTTCTTC	CASSPLSSGRVYNEQFF
-	TRBV4-1	few	TRBJ2-7	TGCGCCAGCAGCGGGAGGACCGAGCAGTACTTC	CASSGRTEQYF
TRBD1	TRBV7-9	-	TRBJ2-7	TGTGCCAGCAGTTTAGCCGGACAGGGGTGGTACGAGCAGTACTTC	CASSLAGQGWYEQYF
TRBD2	TRBV9	-	TRBJ2-1	TGTGCCAGCAGCACCCTAGCGGCGTTCTCCTACAATGAGCAGTTCTTC	CASSTLAAFSYNEQFF
-	TRBV28	-	TRBJ1-1	TGTGCCAGCAGTTTAGGTCTCGGGACGGGGAACACTGAAGCTTTCTTT	CASSLGLGTGNTEAFF
TRBD1	TRBV4-1	-	TRBJ2-7	TGCGCCAGCAGCCACCTGACAGGGGGCTCTTACGAGCAGTACTTC	CASSHLTGGSYEQYF
-	TRBV7-9	-	TRBJ1-1	TGTGCCAGCAGCGCAGGGGTGACTGAAGCTTTCTTT	CASSAGVTEAFF
TRBD2	TRBV15	-	TRBJ2-4	TGTGCCACCAGCACTAGCGGGAGGGCGAACATTCAGTACTTC	CATSTSGRANIQYF
-	TRBV6-4	-	TRBJ1-2	TGTGCCAGCAGTGACGGCAGTGGTGGCTACACCTTC	CASSDGSGGYTF
-	TRBV7-3	few	TRBJ2-7	TGTGCCAGCAGCTCGTCATCAGCCAGCTCCTACGAGCAGTACTTC	CASSSSSASSYEQYF
-	TRBV27	-	TRBJ2-1	TGTGCCAGCAGTTTACTGGCCGGGCAAGGCTCCTACAATGAGCAGTTCTTC	CASSLLAGQGSYNEQFF
-	TRBV13	-	TRBJ2-1	TGTGCCAGCAGCACTAGCCCTAACTCCTACAATGAGCAGTTCTTC	CASSTSPNSYNEQFF
-	TRBV5-6	once	TRBJ1-2	TGTGCCAGCAGCTTGGGAACCAGCGATGGCTACACCTTC	CASSLGTSDGYTF
TRBD2	TRBV7-3	few	TRBJ2-3	TGTGCCAGCAGCCCGACCTTAGCGGGAGGGCCAAGCACAGATACGCAGTATTTT	CASSPTLAGGPSTDTQYF
-	TRBV18	-	TRBJ1-1	TGTGCCAGCTCACCTACTGATACGTTCGTGAACACTGAAGCTTTCTTT	CASSPTDTFVNTEAFF